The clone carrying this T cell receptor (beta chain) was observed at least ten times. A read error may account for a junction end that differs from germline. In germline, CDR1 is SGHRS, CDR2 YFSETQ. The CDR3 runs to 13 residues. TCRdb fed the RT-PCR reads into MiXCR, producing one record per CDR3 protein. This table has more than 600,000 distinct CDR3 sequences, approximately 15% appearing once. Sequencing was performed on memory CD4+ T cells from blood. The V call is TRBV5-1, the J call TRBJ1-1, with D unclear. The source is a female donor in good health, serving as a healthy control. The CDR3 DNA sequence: TGTGCCAGCAGTTTAGAACCCAACACTGAAGCTTTCTTT. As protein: CASSLEPNTEAFF. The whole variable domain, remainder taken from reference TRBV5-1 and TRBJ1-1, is KAGVTQTPRYLIKTRGQQVTLSCSPISGHRSVSWYQQTPGQGLQFLFEYFSETQRNKGNFPGRFSGRQFSNSRSEMNVSTLELGDSALYLCASSLEPNTEAFFGQGTRLTVV.